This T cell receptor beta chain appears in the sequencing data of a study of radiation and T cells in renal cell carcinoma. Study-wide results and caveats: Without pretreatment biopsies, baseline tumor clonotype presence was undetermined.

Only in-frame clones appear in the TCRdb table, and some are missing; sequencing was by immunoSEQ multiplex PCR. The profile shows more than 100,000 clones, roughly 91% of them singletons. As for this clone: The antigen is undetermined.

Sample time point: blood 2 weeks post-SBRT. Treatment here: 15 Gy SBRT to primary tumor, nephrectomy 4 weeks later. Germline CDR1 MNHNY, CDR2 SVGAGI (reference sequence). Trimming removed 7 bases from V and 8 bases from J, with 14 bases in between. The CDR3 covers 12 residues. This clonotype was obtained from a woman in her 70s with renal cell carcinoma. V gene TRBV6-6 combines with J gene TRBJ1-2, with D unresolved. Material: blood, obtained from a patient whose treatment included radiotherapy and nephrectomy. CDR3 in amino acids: CASTPLGGGYTF. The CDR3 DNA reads TGTGCCAGCACCCCCCTCGGCGGGGGCTACACCTTC.